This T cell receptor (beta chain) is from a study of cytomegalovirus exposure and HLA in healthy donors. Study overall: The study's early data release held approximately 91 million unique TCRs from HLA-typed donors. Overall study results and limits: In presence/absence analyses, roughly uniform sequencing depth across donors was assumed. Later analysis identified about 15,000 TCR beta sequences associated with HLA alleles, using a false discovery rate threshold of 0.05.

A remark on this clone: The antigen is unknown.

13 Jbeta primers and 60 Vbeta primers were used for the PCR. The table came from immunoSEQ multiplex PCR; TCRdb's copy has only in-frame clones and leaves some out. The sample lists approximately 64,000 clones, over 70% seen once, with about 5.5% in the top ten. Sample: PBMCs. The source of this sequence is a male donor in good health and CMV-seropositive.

CDR3: CASSPVGFYEQYF. The CDR3 DNA is TGTGCCAGCAGCCCGGTCGGGTTTTACGAGCAGTACTTC. This rearrangement joins TRBV7-9 to TRBJ2-7; unclear D gene. The V end lost 5 bases, the J end lost 4 bases, and 12 bases lay between the germline ends. The CDR3 has 13 residues. Germline CDR1 reads SEHNR; CDR2 reads FQNEAQ (reference sequence).